In its sample, the clone carrying this T cell receptor beta chain was seen once. V was clipped by 5 bases and J by 14 bases, with 25 bases between them. The germline V gene has CDR1 SGHVS and CDR2 FQNEAQ. The CDR3 totals 16 residues. Profiling relied on immunoSEQ multiplex PCR, and the TCRdb table lists in-frame clones only, not all of them. The profile shows 100,000 to 120,000 clones, more than 80% of them singletons. This sample is part of a study of blood T cell repertoires in COVID-19. In the study overall: T cells, B-cell-depleted T cells, or PBMCs provided the cDNA or gDNA that served as material.

Seattle's enrolled individuals joined amid active infection and were then monitored longitudinally. The sequence came from a woman aged 60-75 years with COVID-19, enrolled during active disease. The chain couples TRBV7-8 to TRBJ1-6, with D perhaps matching TRBD1 (5 bases). Sequencing used peripheral blood. The CDR3 here is CASSAVGTQPEFTLHF. CDR3 nucleotide sequence: TGTGCCAGCAGCGCAGTGGGGACTCAACCCGAGTTCACCCTCCACTTT.